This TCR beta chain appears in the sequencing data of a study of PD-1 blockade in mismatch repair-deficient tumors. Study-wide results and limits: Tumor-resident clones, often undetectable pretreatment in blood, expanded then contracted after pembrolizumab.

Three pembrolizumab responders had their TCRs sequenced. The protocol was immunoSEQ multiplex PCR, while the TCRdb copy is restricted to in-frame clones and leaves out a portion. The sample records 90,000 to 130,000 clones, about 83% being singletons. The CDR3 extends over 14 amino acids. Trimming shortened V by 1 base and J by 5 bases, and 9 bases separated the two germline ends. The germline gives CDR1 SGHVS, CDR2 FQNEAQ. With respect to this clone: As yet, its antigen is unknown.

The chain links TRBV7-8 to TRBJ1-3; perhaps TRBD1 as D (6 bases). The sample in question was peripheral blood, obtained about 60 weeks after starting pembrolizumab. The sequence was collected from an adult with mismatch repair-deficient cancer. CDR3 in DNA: TGTGCCAGCAGCTTAGGGACAGATAGAAACACCATATATTTT. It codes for CASSLGTDRNTIYF.